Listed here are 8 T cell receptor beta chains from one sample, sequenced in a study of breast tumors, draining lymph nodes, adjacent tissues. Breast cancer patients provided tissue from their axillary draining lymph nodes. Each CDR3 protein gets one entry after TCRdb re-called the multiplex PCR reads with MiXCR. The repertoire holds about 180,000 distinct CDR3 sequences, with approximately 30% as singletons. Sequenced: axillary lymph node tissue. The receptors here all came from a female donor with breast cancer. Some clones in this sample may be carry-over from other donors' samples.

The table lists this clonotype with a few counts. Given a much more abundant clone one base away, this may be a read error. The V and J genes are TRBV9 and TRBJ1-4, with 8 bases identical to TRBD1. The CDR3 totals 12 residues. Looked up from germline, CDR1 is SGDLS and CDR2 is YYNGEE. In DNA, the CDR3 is TGTGCCAGCAGCGCACAGGGGGGAAAACTGTCTTTT. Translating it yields CASSAQGGKLSF.

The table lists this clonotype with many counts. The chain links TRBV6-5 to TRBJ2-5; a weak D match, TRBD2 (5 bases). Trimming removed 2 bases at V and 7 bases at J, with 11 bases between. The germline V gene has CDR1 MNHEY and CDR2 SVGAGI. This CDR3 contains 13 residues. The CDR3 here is CASSYDPGGTQYF. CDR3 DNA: TGTGCCAGCAGTTACGATCCCGGAGGGACCCAGTACTTC.

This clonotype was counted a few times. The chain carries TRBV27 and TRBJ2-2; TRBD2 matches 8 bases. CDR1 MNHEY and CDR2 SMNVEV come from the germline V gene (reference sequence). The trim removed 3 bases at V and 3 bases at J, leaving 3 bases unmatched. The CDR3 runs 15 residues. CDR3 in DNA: TGTGCCAGCAGTTTCGGACTAGCTTACACCGGGGAGCTGTTTTTT. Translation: CASSFGLAYTGELFF.

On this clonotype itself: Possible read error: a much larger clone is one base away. CDR3 loop: CASSPYGTAIMNTQYF. The CDR3, as DNA: TGTGCCAGCAGCCCATACGGGACAGCGATTATGAATACGCAGTATTTT. J is TRBJ2-3 and V is TRBV11-2; 7 positions match TRBD1. This CDR3 is built from 16 residues. Germline CDR1 reads SGHAT; CDR2 reads FQNNGV. Trimming cost V 5 bases and J 7 bases; bases outside gene matches: 15. The whole variable domain, filled in from reference TRBV11-2 and TRBJ2-3, reads EAGVAQSPRYKIIEKRQSVAFWCNPISGHATLYWYQQILGQGPKLLIQFQNNGVVDDSQLPKDRFSAERLKGVDSTLKIQPAKLEDSAVYLCASSPYGTAIMNTQYFGPGTRLTVL.

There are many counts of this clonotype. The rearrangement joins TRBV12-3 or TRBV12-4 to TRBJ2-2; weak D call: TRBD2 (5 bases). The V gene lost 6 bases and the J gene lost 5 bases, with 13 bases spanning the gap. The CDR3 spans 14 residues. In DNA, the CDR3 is TGTGCCAGCAGGGCAGGCCCGGGGACCGGGGAGCTGTTTTTT. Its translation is CASRAGPGTGELFF.

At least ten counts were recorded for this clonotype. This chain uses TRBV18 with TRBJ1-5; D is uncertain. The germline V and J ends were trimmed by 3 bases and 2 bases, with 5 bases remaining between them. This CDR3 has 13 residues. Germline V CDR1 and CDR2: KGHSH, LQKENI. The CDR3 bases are TGTGCCAGCTCACCGGACGGCAATCAGCCCCAGCATTTT. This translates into CASSPDGNQPQHF.

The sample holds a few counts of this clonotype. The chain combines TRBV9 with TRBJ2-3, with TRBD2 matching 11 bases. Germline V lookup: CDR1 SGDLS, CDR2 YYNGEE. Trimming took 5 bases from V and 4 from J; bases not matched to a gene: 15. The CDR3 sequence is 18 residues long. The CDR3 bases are TGTGCCAGCAGTTACCCGTCTAGCGGGGGGCTGGGGCCAGATACGCAGTATTTT. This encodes CASSYPSSGGLGPDTQYF.

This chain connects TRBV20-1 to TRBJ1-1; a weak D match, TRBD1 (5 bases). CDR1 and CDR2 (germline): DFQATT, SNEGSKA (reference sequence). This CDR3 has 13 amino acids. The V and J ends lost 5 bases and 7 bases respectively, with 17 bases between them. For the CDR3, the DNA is TGCAGTGCTTCCCGGGCAGGGATGATTGAAGCTTTCTTT. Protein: CSASRAGMIEAFF.